The 27 T cell receptor beta chains in this list originate from one sample, sequenced in a study of blood T cell repertoires in COVID-19. The repertoire was sequenced with immunoSEQ multiplex PCR; TCRdb's copy has only in-frame clones and lacks some. The table shows roughly 700,000 clones, with 70% to 90% occurring only once. Sequencing input: peripheral blood. The receptor source for this set is a woman in her late teens or twenties with acute or convalescent COVID-19.

This clone was found a few times. The limits of the CDR3 on the DNA are not certain, so only TCRdb's listed CDR3 is given. V is TRBV7-9 and J is TRBJ2-5; TRBD1, the table's D call, was not compared with the DNA. Germline V lookup: CDR1 SEHNR, CDR2 FQNEAQ (reference sequence). A total of 14 residues make up the CDR3, ends included. The CDR3 here is CASSFGQGQETQYF.

V usage is TRBV5-5 and J usage is TRBJ2-3; a weak D match, TRBD1 (6 bases). Germline-derived CDR1 and CDR2 are SGHKS and YYEKEE (reference sequence). This CDR3 has 15 residues. Trimming took off 1 base at V and 8 bases at J, with 17 bases between the two ends. The CDR3 region has the DNA TGTGCCAGCAGCTTGACAGGGTTAGGTGGGGGTACGCAGTATTTT. Translated: CASSLTGLGGGTQYF.

Written as DNA, the CDR3 is TGTGCCAGCAGTGACCTTGGGACAGGGGGCCCAAAGCATGGGGCCAACGTCCTGACTTTC. The encoded protein is CASSDLGTGGPKHGANVLTF. The chain couples TRBV2 to TRBJ2-6; 12 bases line up with TRBD1. The ends lost 3 bases at V and 3 bases at J; junction bases unmatched: 12. The CDR3 runs to 20 residues. Per germline, CDR1 SNHLY and CDR2 FYNNEI.

V is TRBV19 and J is TRBJ2-4, with a weak D call TRBD1 (5 bases). The CDR3 extends over 13 amino acids. Germline values: CDR1 LNHDA, CDR2 SQIVND (reference sequence). V lost 11 bases to trimming and J lost 1 base, with 12 bases between them. The CDR3 here is CAVTPGAKNIQYF. The DNA for the CDR3 is TGTGCCGTAACCCCAGGGGCCAAAAACATTCAGTACTTC.

V gene TRBV7-2 combines with J gene TRBJ1-2; unclear D gene. The CDR3 has 16 residues. V lost 2 bases and J 5 bases, leaving 18 bases between the germline ends. Germline V gene data show CDR1 as SGHTA and CDR2 as FQGNSA. This CDR3 is CASSLTAQDTIYGYTF. The CDR3, as DNA: TGTGCCAGCAGCTTAACGGCGCAGGATACCATTTATGGCTACACCTTC.

Written as DNA, the CDR3 is TGTGCCAGCAGCGGATCTAGCGGGGAGACAACCCGCTCCTACGAGCAGTACTTC. Residues: CASSGSSGETTRSYEQYF. This chain links TRBV7-9 with TRBJ2-7, with TRBD2 matching over 9 bases. This CDR3 is built from 18 residues. Germline V gene sequence: CDR1 SEHNR, CDR2 FQNEAQ (reference sequence). V was clipped by 5 bases and J by 0 bases; unmatched bases: 14. Drawing the rest from reference TRBV7-9 and TRBJ2-7, the complete variable domain is DTGVSQNPRHKITKRGQNVTFRCDPISEHNRLYWYRQTLGQGPEFLTYFQNEAQLEKSRLLSDRFSAERPKGSFSTLEIQRTEQGDSAMYLCASSGSSGETTRSYEQYFGPGTRLTVT.

The chain employs TRBV2 and TRBJ1-4; 9 nucleotides agree with TRBD1. The V gene end was trimmed by 9 bases and the J gene end by 6 bases; junction bases not matched to a gene: 8. CDR1 and CDR2 from the germline V gene are SNHLY and FYNNEI. This CDR3 spans 14 amino acids. The CDR3 loop is CASMMTGGHEKLFF. For the CDR3, the DNA is TGTGCCAGTATGATGACAGGGGGACATGAAAAACTGTTTTTT. The variable domain in full, with the rest retrieved from reference TRBV2 and TRBJ1-4, is EPEVTQTPSHQVTQMGQEVILRCVPISNHLYFYWYRQILGQKVEFLVSFYNNEISEKSEIFDDQFSVERPDGSNFTLKIRSTKLEDSAMYFCASMMTGGHEKLFFGSGTQLSVL.

The rearrangement joins TRBV29-1 to TRBJ2-7, with no clear D. The CDR3 loop spans 12 amino acids. CDR1 is SQVTM, CDR2 ANQGSEA, per germline. The CDR3 DNA sequence: TGCAATGCCGGGTCCTGCTCCTACGAGCAGTACTTC. Its protein is CNAGSCSYEQYF.

The J gene is TRBJ1-3, the V gene TRBV30; D is ambiguous. Germline V CDR1 and CDR2: GTSNPN, SVGIG (reference sequence). The CDR3 is made up of 14 amino acids. The V gene lost 2 bases and the J gene lost 0 bases, with 8 bases spanning the gap. This chain's CDR3 is CAWSRSGSGNTIYF. The CDR3 DNA reads as TGTGCCTGGAGTCGGTCAGGCTCTGGAAACACCATATATTTT.

The chain joins TRBV5-1 to TRBJ2-2, with TRBD1 matching 12 bases. Per the germline V gene, CDR1 is SGHRS and CDR2 is YFSETQ. The CDR3 is made up of 17 amino acids. Unmatched junction bases numbered 8, after V lost 4 bases and J lost 4 bases. As DNA, the CDR3 is TGCGCCAGCAGCATGGGACAGGGGGCTCTCGGCACCGGGGAGCTGTTTTTT. It encodes CASSMGQGALGTGELFF.

J is TRBJ2-5 and V is TRBV19, with 8 bases matching TRBD1. The CDR3 length is 14 residues. V gave up 6 bases and J gave up 5 bases; unmatched junction bases: 8. Germline V lookup: CDR1 LNHDA, CDR2 SQIVND (reference sequence). CDR3: CASSQQGVQETQYF. The CDR3 DNA reads TGTGCCAGTAGCCAACAGGGGGTCCAGGAGACCCAGTACTTC.

The chain carries TRBV4-2 and TRBJ1-1, with 10 bases lining up with TRBD1. The V gene end was trimmed by 4 bases and the J gene end by 7 bases; junction bases not matched to a gene: 6. The CDR3 totals 14 residues. Per the germline V gene, CDR1 is LGHNA and CDR2 is YNFKEQ. The CDR3 sequence: CASSPGQGMFEAFF. CDR3 coding DNA: TGTGCCAGCAGCCCGGGACAGGGGATGTTTGAAGCTTTCTTT.

The genes are TRBV19 and TRBJ2-5; 7 positions agree with TRBD1. Trimming cost V 6 bases and J 3 bases; bases outside gene matches: 4. Germline lookup yields CDR1 LNHDA and CDR2 SQIVND (reference sequence). The CDR3 consists of 13 residues. CDR3 DNA: TGTGCCAGTAGCAGAGGGGGCGAAGAGACCCAGTACTTC. This gives the protein CASSRGGEETQYF.

The genes are TRBV7-9 and TRBJ2-1, with 12 bases lining up with TRBD2. From germline, CDR1 is SEHNR and CDR2 FQNEAQ (reference sequence). The V gene end was trimmed by 4 bases and the J gene end by 1 base; junction bases not matched to a gene: 8. The CDR3 extends over 18 amino acids. CDR3 amino acids: CASSSAGLAGLSYNEQFF. In DNA form, the CDR3 reads TGTGCCAGCAGCTCAGCCGGACTAGCGGGGCTTTCCTACAATGAGCAGTTCTTC. Based on the CDR3 plus reference TRBV7-9 and TRBJ2-1, the full variable domain is DTGVSQNPRHKITKRGQNVTFRCDPISEHNRLYWYRQTLGQGPEFLTYFQNEAQLEKSRLLSDRFSAERPKGSFSTLEIQRTEQGDSAMYLCASSSAGLAGLSYNEQFFGPGTRLTVL.

The chain couples TRBV4-1 to TRBJ2-7, with TRBD2 matching over 9 bases. The J segment lost 5 bases and the V segment lost 1 base, leaving 6 bases of the junction unmatched. This CDR3 comprises 15 residues. Germline CDR1 and CDR2: MGHRA and YSYEKL. CDR3 in amino acids: CASSQVTLAGDEQYF. Here the CDR3 DNA reads TGCGCCAGCAGCCAAGTAACACTAGCGGGTGACGAGCAGTACTTC.

This clone was counted a single time. The CDR3 nucleotides are TGTGCCAGCAGCCACTGGGGCGGCGGGACCGGATCCTACGAGCAGTACTTC. It is translated as CASSHWGGGTGSYEQYF. V and J are TRBV7-9 and TRBJ2-7; TRBD2 is a possible D gene (6 bases). The V gene's germline CDR1 is SEHNR and CDR2 FQNEAQ (reference sequence). V was trimmed by 5 bases and J by 1 base, leaving 21 bases between them. This CDR3 region has 17 residues. The whole variable domain, filled in from reference TRBV7-9 and TRBJ2-7, reads DTGVSQNPRHKITKRGQNVTFRCDPISEHNRLYWYRQTLGQGPEFLTYFQNEAQLEKSRLLSDRFSAERPKGSFSTLEIQRTEQGDSAMYLCASSHWGGGTGSYEQYFGPGTRLTVT.

The chain is built from TRBV5-1 and TRBJ1-3; 9 nucleotides line up with TRBD1. Germline lookup yields CDR1 SGHRS and CDR2 YFSETQ. The CDR3 extends over 16 amino acids. After removal of 2 bases from V and 3 bases from J, the junction contained 6 bases not matched to a gene. Written as DNA, the CDR3 is TGCGCCAGCAGCTTCCTAGACAGGGGGAGTGGAAACACCATATATTTT. It encodes CASSFLDRGSGNTIYF. The entire variable domain, with the rest obtained from reference TRBV5-1 and TRBJ1-3, is as follows: KAGVTQTPRYLIKTRGQQVTLSCSPISGHRSVSWYQQTPGQGLQFLFEYFSETQRNKGNFPGRFSGRQFSNSRSEMNVSTLELGDSALYLCASSFLDRGSGNTIYFGEGSWLTVV.

The chain couples TRBV4-3 to TRBJ2-3; the match to TRBD2 covers 9 bases. CDR3 size: 15 residues. V gave up 4 bases and J gave up 7 bases; unmatched junction bases: 9. Per the germline V gene, CDR1 is LGHNA and CDR2 is YSLEER. The CDR3 region is CASSRQAGGGNTQYF. The CDR3 DNA follows: TGCGCCAGCAGCCGACAAGCGGGGGGTGGGAATACGCAGTATTTT.

CDR3 sequence reads: CASSSYVYTDTQYF. The CDR3 region has the DNA TGTGCCAGCAGCTCCTACGTATACACAGATACGCAGTATTTT. The chain employs TRBV6-5 and TRBJ2-3; D is unresolved. The CDR3 totals 14 residues. Trimming took off 6 bases at V and 2 bases at J, with 12 bases between the two ends. Germline CDR1 is MNHEY and CDR2 is SVGAGI.

The chain is built from TRBV6-5 and TRBJ2-7; weak D call: TRBD2 (5 bases). The CDR3 loop spans 13 amino acids. Trimming cost V 2 bases and J 2 bases, with 7 bases left between them. Germline V lookup: CDR1 MNHEY, CDR2 SVGAGI. DNA of the CDR3: TGTGCCAGCAGTTACCAGCGGCCCTACGAGCAGTACTTC. Residues: CASSYQRPYEQYF.

V is TRBV4-3 and J is TRBJ2-2; D unclear. The germline V gene has CDR1 LGHNA and CDR2 YSLEER. Trimming took off 1 base at V and 6 bases at J, with 6 bases between the two ends. The CDR3 runs to 13 residues. The DNA of the CDR3 is TGCGCCAGCAGCCAAGCAGGTTCCGGGGAGCTGTTTTTT. It yields the protein CASSQAGSGELFF.

V and J are TRBV29-1 and TRBJ1-2, with a weak D call TRBD1 (6 bases). Per the germline V gene, CDR1 is SQVTM and CDR2 is ANQGSEA. The length of the CDR3 is 15 residues. The ends were cut back, 5 bases at V and 3 bases at J, with 19 bases in the middle. As DNA, the CDR3 is TGCAGCGTTTTCTCCCCCCCGGGACACCACTATGGCTACACCTTC. Its protein product is CSVFSPPGHHYGYTF.

This rearrangement joins TRBV14 to TRBJ2-1; perhaps TRBD2 as D (6 bases). Trimming took off 1 base at V and 4 bases at J, with 11 bases between the two ends. In germline, CDR1 is SGHDN, CDR2 FVKESK. CDR3 length: 15 residues. CDR3 amino acids: CASSQGSGTYNEQFF. DNA for the CDR3: TGTGCCAGCAGCCAAGGAAGTGGGACTTACAATGAGCAGTTCTTC. The variable domain in full, with the rest retrieved from reference TRBV14 and TRBJ2-1, is EAGVTQFPSHSVIEKGQTVTLRCDPISGHDNLYWYRRVMGKEIKFLLHFVKESKQDESGMPNNRFLAERTGGTYSTLKVQPAELEDSGVYFCASSQGSGTYNEQFFGPGTRLTVL.

The chain recombines TRBV11-2 with TRBJ2-7, with 9 bases aligning to TRBD1. The V segment lost 5 bases and the J segment 5 bases; nucleotides outside the gene matches: 13. Germline loops: CDR1 SGHAT, CDR2 FQNNGV. The CDR3 is 16 residues long. DNA for the CDR3: TGTGCCAGCAGCCCCCCTTGGGACAGGGTCGCCCACGAGCAGTACTTC. Protein product: CASSPPWDRVAHEQYF. The full variable domain, its missing parts supplied by reference TRBV11-2 and TRBJ2-7, is EAGVAQSPRYKIIEKRQSVAFWCNPISGHATLYWYQQILGQGPKLLIQFQNNGVVDDSQLPKDRFSAERLKGVDSTLKIQPAKLEDSAVYLCASSPPWDRVAHEQYFGPGTRLTVT.

This chain links TRBV5-6 with TRBJ1-2; D remains unclear. This CDR3 spans 11 amino acids. CDR1 is SGHDT and CDR2 is YYEEEE in the germline V gene. Deletions cut 2 bases from V and 4 bases from J, with 3 bases between. In DNA form, the CDR3 reads TGTGCCAGCAGCTTCTTCTATGGCTACACCTTC. Protein sequence: CASSFFYGYTF.

CDR3 sequence reads: CASSLVGLAEETQYF. The CDR3 bases are TGTGCCAGCAGCTTAGTCGGACTAGCGGAAGAGACCCAGTACTTC. This chain uses TRBV5-6 with TRBJ2-5, with TRBD2 matching over 10 bases. The CDR3 is 15 amino acids. Trimming took 2 bases from V and 3 from J; bases not matched to a gene: 4. Germline values: CDR1 SGHDT, CDR2 YYEEEE.

The chain has TRBV4-1 and TRBJ2-7, with D perhaps matching TRBD2 (6 bases). Germline assignment: CDR1 MGHRA and CDR2 YSYEKL. Trimming cost V 1 base and J 5 bases, with 12 bases left between them. This CDR3 has 14 amino acids. The CDR3 sequence: CASSQVTREDEQYF. For the CDR3, the DNA is TGCGCCAGCAGCCAAGTAACTAGGGAGGACGAGCAGTACTTC.